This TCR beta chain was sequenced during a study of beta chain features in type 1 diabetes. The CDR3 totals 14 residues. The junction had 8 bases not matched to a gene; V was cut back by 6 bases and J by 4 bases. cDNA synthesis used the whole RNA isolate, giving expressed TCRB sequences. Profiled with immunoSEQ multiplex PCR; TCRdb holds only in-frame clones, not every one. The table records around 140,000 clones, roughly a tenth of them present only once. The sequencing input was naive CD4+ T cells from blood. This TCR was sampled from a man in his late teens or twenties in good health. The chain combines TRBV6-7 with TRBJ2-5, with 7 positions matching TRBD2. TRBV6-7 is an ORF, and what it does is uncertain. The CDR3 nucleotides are TGTGCCAGCAGGCCCCGGCGGGGGAGAGAGACCCAGTACTTC. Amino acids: CASRPRRGRETQYF.